The 9 T cell receptor beta chains listed next were all sequenced from one sample in a study of T cell responses to AZD1222 COVID-19 vaccine. Generated by immunoSEQ multiplex PCR, the TCRdb table keeps only in-frame clones and is missing some. Found here are some 120,000 clones, 92% of them singletons; the top ten hold more than 7%. The sample was peripheral blood, taken 28 days after the second AZD1222 dose. These receptors originate from an adult who received the AZD1222 COVID-19 vaccine.

This chain uses TRBV2 with TRBJ2-2; D is possibly TRBD1 (5 bases). Trimming took 3 bases from V and 3 from J, leaving 11 bases between them. This CDR3 spans 15 amino acids. Germline V gives CDR1 SNHLY, CDR2 FYNNEI. As DNA, the CDR3 is TGTGCCAGCAGTGATCAGGGTACGGACACCGGGGAGCTGTTTTTT. Its protein product is CASSDQGTDTGELFF.

The gene calls are TRBV27 and TRBJ2-6; TRBD2 agrees at 7 bases. The V gene end was trimmed by 8 bases and the J gene end by 2 bases; junction bases not matched to a gene: 15. CDR1 is MNHEY, CDR2 SMNVEV, per germline (reference sequence). This CDR3 comprises 18 residues. CDR3 nucleotides: TGTGCCAGCCGCTCTCTTTCCAGCGGGATAACTGGGGCCAACGTCCTGACTTTC. Its translation: CASRSLSSGITGANVLTF.

This clone was picked up one time. The CDR3: CASSLFGGQRGYTF. In nucleotides, the CDR3 is TGTGCCAGCAGTTTATTCGGGGGACAGAGAGGCTACACCTTC. V and J are TRBV28 and TRBJ1-2; 7 positions agree with TRBD1. Germline-derived CDR1 and CDR2 are MDHEN and SYDVKM. The ends lost 1 base at V and 8 bases at J; junction bases unmatched: 7. The length of the CDR3 is 14 residues.

V and J are TRBV6-6 and TRBJ2-7, with TRBD2 as a possible D gene (6 bases). The V and J ends lost 5 bases and 3 bases respectively, with 23 bases between them. The CDR3 has 17 residues. Germline lookup yields CDR1 MNHNY and CDR2 SVGAGI (reference sequence). The CDR3, as DNA: TGTGCCAGCAGTCATACCATCCTCGACGGGAGAGGCTACGAGCAGTACTTC. This sequence encodes CASSHTILDGRGYEQYF.

The chain links TRBV13 to TRBJ2-1; 11 bases match TRBD2. V was clipped by 4 bases and J by 4 bases; unmatched bases: 6. Germline V gives CDR1 PRHDT, CDR2 FYEKMQ (reference sequence). The CDR3 sequence is 16 residues long. The CDR3 bases are TGTGCCAGCAGCTCAAGACTAGCGGGACCATACAATGAGCAGTTCTTC. It yields the protein CASSSRLAGPYNEQFF.

This sequence joins TRBV5-1 and TRBJ2-1, with D hard to call. V was trimmed by 0 bases and J by 0 bases, leaving 7 bases between them. Germline values: CDR1 SGHRS, CDR2 YFSETQ. CDR3 length: 15 residues. The CDR3 nucleotides read TGCGCCAGCAGCTTGGGGGTGAGCTCCTACAATGAGCAGTTCTTC. Its protein product is CASSLGVSSYNEQFF.

V gene TRBV7-8 combines with J gene TRBJ1-2, with D perhaps TRBD1 (5 bases). There are 14 residues in the CDR3. Between the trimmed V and J ends, which lost 6 bases and 7 bases, there was a span of 18 bases. CDR1 is SGHVS and CDR2 is FQNEAQ in the germline V gene. The CDR3 bases are TGTGCCAGCAGTACAGCTGAACGGGGCGGTGGCTACACCTTC. Translated, it gives CASSTAERGGGYTF.

This chain joins TRBV5-4 and TRBJ1-2; 9 bases agree with TRBD1. V shed 1 base and J 5 bases; nucleotides not matched to a gene: 15. CDR1 is SGHNT and CDR2 is YYREEE in the germline V gene (reference sequence). The CDR3 is made up of 18 amino acids. CDR3: CASSLSQGALGGIYGYTF. The CDR3 DNA reads as TGTGCCAGCAGCTTGTCACAGGGGGCGCTAGGGGGGATATATGGCTACACCTTC.

The chain has TRBV28 and TRBJ1-5, with a weak D call TRBD1 (5 bases). The CDR3 is 15 residues long. The V end was cut by 3 bases, the J end by 4 bases, with 13 bases between. Germline V gives CDR1 MDHEN, CDR2 SYDVKM. As DNA, the CDR3 is TGTGCCAGCAGTTTCTCAACTAGGGGTAATCAGCCCCAGCATTTT. It codes for CASSFSTRGNQPQHF.